This T cell receptor (beta chain) was captured by sequencing in a study of T cells in tuberculosis. In the study overall: IGRA-negative adolescents, IGRA-positive adolescents with latent tuberculosis and adults with active tuberculosis formed this South African cohort.

The germline V gene has CDR1 SGHRS and CDR2 YFSETQ. The CDR3 covers 13 residues. Between the trimmed V and J ends, which lost 7 bases and 4 bases, there was a span of 15 bases. This table comes from immunoSEQ multiplex PCR, and its TCRdb copy is limited to in-frame clones, with some not included. Of more than 35,000 clones in the sample, 94% are singletons; the top ten hold 9.5% to 13%. For this clone: Its antigen remains unknown.

Overall study findings and caveats: Smaller alpha distances in active tuberculosis partly reflected shorter CDR3-alpha lengths. Cases with active tuberculosis were adults, while controls were adolescents.

At study entry, adolescents had tuberculin skin tests and IGRA screening. This receptor was taken from a donor between 10 and 35 years old with latent tuberculosis or without tuberculosis infection. Some clones in this sample may be carry-over from other donors' samples. This chain uses TRBV5-1 with TRBJ2-7; the D gene is possibly TRBD1 (5 bases). Source material: PBMCs. The CDR3 bases are TGCGCCAGCCGTTTCGAAGGGGTATACGAGCAGTACTTC. Its protein product is CASRFEGVYEQYF.